This paragraph covers one T cell receptor (beta chain) sequence. This sample is drawn from a study of technical replicates of blood from a handful of donors. Profiling relied on immunoSEQ multiplex PCR, and the TCRdb table lists in-frame clones only, not all of them. The sample shows roughly 50,000 clones, about 96% of them seen only once. Sample: PBMCs. The receptor comes from a human donor in good health. Some clones in this sample may be carry-over from other donors' samples.

The CDR3: CASSYSWTANTEAFF. The DNA of the CDR3 is TGTGCCAGCAGTTACTCATGGACAGCGAACACTGAAGCTTTCTTT. The chain is built from TRBV6-5 and TRBJ1-1; D possibly corresponds to TRBD1 (6 bases). Germline V gene sequence: CDR1 MNHEY, CDR2 SVGAGI. The germline V and J ends were trimmed by 0 bases and 1 base, with 9 bases remaining between them. The CDR3 extends over 15 amino acids.